A single sample is the source of the 14 T cell receptor beta chains below, sequenced in a study of cytomegalovirus exposure and HLA in healthy donors. Researchers ran the PCR with 60 Vbeta and 13 Jbeta primers. Measured with immunoSEQ multiplex PCR; TCRdb has only the in-frame clones, and not every one. Of about 200,000 clones listed, 80% to 85% are singletons. The sample comprised PBMCs. The receptors originated from a boy between 2 and 10 years old in good health and CMV-seronegative.

The rearrangement uses TRBV5-8 and TRBJ1-5, with TRBD1 matching over 8 bases. Germline-derived CDR1 and CDR2 are SGHTS and YDEGEE. Trimming removed 6 bases from V and 8 bases from J; junction bases left unmatched: 10. The CDR3 contains 14 residues. In DNA, the CDR3 is TGTGCCAGCACCCTCTGGACAGGGAGGGAGCCCCAGCATTTT. Translating gives CASTLWTGREPQHF. Combining the CDR3 with reference TRBV5-8 and TRBJ1-5 gives the whole variable domain EAGVTQSPTHLIKTRGQQATLRCSPISGHTSVYWYQQALGLGLQFLLWYDEGEERNRGNFPPRFSGRQFPNYSSELNVNALELEDSALYLCASTLWTGREPQHFGDGTRLSIL.

This chain joins TRBV18 and TRBJ1-2; D possibly corresponds to TRBD1 (5 bases). The CDR3 extends over 13 amino acids. Germline V lookup: CDR1 KGHSH, CDR2 LQKENI. V gave up 3 bases and J gave up 0 bases, with 5 bases separating them. The CDR3 reads CASSPTANYGYTF. The CDR3 nucleotides are TGTGCCAGCTCACCGACAGCTAACTATGGCTACACCTTC.

Comment on this clone: The sample contains more than one DNA sequence encoding this CDR3. The chain uses TRBV25-1 and TRBJ2-7, with 9 bases matching TRBD1. The length of the CDR3 is 17 residues. Germline V gives CDR1 MGHDK, CDR2 SYGVNS. The V gene end was trimmed by 1 base and the J gene end by 4 bases; junction bases not matched to a gene: 11. CDR3 DNA sequence: TGTGCCAGCAGTGAATCAACAGGGGGCCCGACTTTTTACGAGCAGTACTTC. It encodes CASSESTGGPTFYEQYF.

The V gene is TRBV29-1, the J gene TRBJ2-1; 12 bases line up with TRBD2. The V gene end was trimmed by 3 bases and the J gene end by 9 bases; junction bases not matched to a gene: 12. This CDR3 is built from 16 residues. In germline, CDR1 is SQVTM, CDR2 ANQGSEA. CDR3 in DNA: TGCAGCGTTGACCGCGGACTAGCGGGAATATATGGTGAGCAGTTCTTC. Translation: CSVDRGLAGIYGEQFF.

The CDR3 DNA sequence: TGTGCCAGCAGCTTAGATCAGGGGGCCGCGAACACCGGGGAGCTGTTTTTT. It yields the protein CASSLDQGAANTGELFF. The chain carries TRBV7-3 and TRBJ2-2; 8 bases are a match to TRBD1. CDR3 length: 17 amino acids. V dropped 2 bases and J dropped 0; count of bases not matched to a gene: 5. CDR1 is SGHTA, CDR2 FQGTGA, per germline.

The chain couples TRBV11-2 to TRBJ2-7, with TRBD1 matching over 12 bases. Per the germline V gene, CDR1 is SGHAT and CDR2 is FQNNGV. The CDR3 contains 16 residues. The J segment lost 2 bases and the V segment lost 3 bases, leaving 5 bases of the junction unmatched. CDR3 coding DNA: TGTGCCAGCAGCTTGGGGGACAGGGGGCCAGCCTACGAGCAGTACTTC. This encodes CASSLGDRGPAYEQYF.

J is TRBJ1-2 and V is TRBV10-1; D may be TRBD1 (5 bases). Between the trimmed V and J ends, which lost 2 bases and 7 bases, there was a span of 14 bases. The CDR3 sequence is 14 residues long. Germline V gives CDR1 WNHNN, CDR2 SYGVQD (reference sequence). The CDR3 sequence is CASSENLDGGGYTF. In DNA form, the CDR3 reads TGCGCCAGCAGTGAGAATTTGGACGGGGGTGGCTACACCTTC.

This chain links TRBV10-1 with TRBJ1-5; the D gene is possibly TRBD1 (5 bases). The V gene's germline CDR1 is WNHNN and CDR2 SYGVQD (reference sequence). The CDR3 extends over 18 amino acids. The V gene lost 8 bases and the J gene lost 3 bases, with 26 bases spanning the gap. CDR3 sequence (DNA): TGCGCCAGCGGTCCCTGGGGTTCTCGGGGGGGAACCAATCAGCCCCAGCATTTT. This codes for CASGPWGSRGGTNQPQHF.

The chain links TRBV7-6 to TRBJ2-3, with a possible D match to TRBD2 (7 bases). The V end was cut by 1 base, the J end by 7 bases, with 21 bases between. CDR3 length: 17 residues. The V gene's germline CDR1 is SGHVS and CDR2 FNYEAQ. CDR3 sequence (DNA): TGTGCCAGCAGCTTAGTTCAGGTGGGGGGGCTTTCAAATACGCAGTATTTT. It is translated as CASSLVQVGGLSNTQYF.

This chain connects TRBV6-6 to TRBJ1-5; TRBD1 is a possible D gene (6 bases). Germline values: CDR1 MNHNY, CDR2 SVGAGI (reference sequence). The CDR3 is made up of 13 amino acids. Trimming cost V 0 bases and J 9 bases, with 9 bases left between them. The CDR3 DNA reads as TGTGCCAGCAGTTACTCGACAGGTCCGCCCCAGCATTTT. It is translated as CASSYSTGPPQHF.

The chain is built from TRBV5-6 and TRBJ1-2; no clear D gene. The CDR3 totals 11 residues. The germline V gene encodes CDR1 SGHDT and CDR2 YYEEEE. Between the trimmed V and J ends, which lost 2 bases and 4 bases, there was a span of 3 bases. The CDR3 coding sequence is TGTGCCAGCAGCTTCGGCTATGGCTACACCTTC. Amino acids: CASSFGYGYTF.

The V and J genes are TRBV7-9 and TRBJ2-7, with 8 bases lining up with TRBD2. Per germline, CDR1 SEHNR and CDR2 FQNEAQ (reference sequence). V gave up 8 bases and J gave up 3 bases; unmatched junction bases: 6. This CDR3 has 13 residues. CDR3 region: CASREGGGYEQYF. CDR3 in DNA: TGTGCCAGCCGGGAGGGAGGGGGCTACGAGCAGTACTTC.

The chain links TRBV6-5 to TRBJ2-1; 7 bases align to TRBD1. Germline trimming cut 4 bases from V and 6 bases from J; bases unmatched to any gene: 6. CDR1 is MNHEY and CDR2 is SVGAGI in the germline V gene. This CDR3 spans 14 amino acids. This chain's CDR3 is CASSLYTGANEQFF. CDR3 DNA sequence: TGTGCCAGCAGTTTATATACAGGGGCCAATGAGCAGTTCTTC.

V gene TRBV5-1 combines with J gene TRBJ1-2; D remains unclear. Germline CDR1 reads SGHRS; CDR2 reads YFSETQ. The V and J ends lost 0 bases and 6 bases respectively, with 12 bases between them. CDR3 length: 14 amino acids. The CDR3 DNA reads TGCGCCAGCAGCTTGGTGGTGACGGGTCATGGCTACACCTTC. This translates into CASSLVVTGHGYTF. Full variable domain (outside the CDR3, taken from reference TRBV5-1 and TRBJ1-2): KAGVTQTPRYLIKTRGQQVTLSCSPISGHRSVSWYQQTPGQGLQFLFEYFSETQRNKGNFPGRFSGRQFSNSRSEMNVSTLELGDSALYLCASSLVVTGHGYTFGSGTRLTVV.